A single sample gave rise to the 13 T cell receptor beta chains below, sequenced in a study of blood T cell repertoires in COVID-19. Some clones are missing from TCRdb's copy, which holds only in-frame ones; the method was immunoSEQ multiplex PCR. This sample carries hundreds of thousands of clones, around 82% of them seen once, and the ten largest clones take less than 8%. The sample was PBMCs or T cells enriched from blood (not recorded which). Source of these receptors: a woman between 40 and 50 years old with acute COVID-19.

The chain combines TRBV6-5 with TRBJ2-2, with TRBD2 matching over 7 bases. The V gene's germline CDR1 is MNHEY and CDR2 SVGAGI. V was clipped by 6 bases and J by 6 bases; unmatched bases: 7. CDR3 length equals 14 residues. The CDR3 DNA is TGTGCCAGCAGAGGACAAGCGGGATCCGGGGAGCTGTTTTTT. It encodes CASRGQAGSGELFF.

This chain connects TRBV2 to TRBJ2-2; no reliable D call. The CDR3 spans 13 residues. Trimming pared 6 bases from V and 4 bases from J, leaving 9 bases between. CDR1 SNHLY and CDR2 FYNNEI come from the germline V gene. CDR3 protein: CASRRTFTGELFF. The CDR3 DNA follows: TGTGCCAGCAGGCGCACCTTCACCGGGGAGCTGTTTTTT.

This chain joins TRBV7-9 and TRBJ1-1; 7 nucleotides match TRBD1. V lost 3 bases and J lost 1; bases outside the gene matches: 11. Germline V lookup: CDR1 SEHNR, CDR2 FQNEAQ (reference sequence). The CDR3 runs to 17 residues. The CDR3 nucleotides are TGTGCCAGCAGCTTTACCCCGGGACAGTGGACGAACACTGAAGCTTTCTTT. Its translation: CASSFTPGQWTNTEAFF.

The V gene is TRBV6-5, the J gene TRBJ1-2; no clear D gene. V lost 6 bases, J lost 2 bases, and 13 bases lay in between. Germline V gene sequence: CDR1 MNHEY, CDR2 SVGAGI. CDR3 length equals 14 residues. The CDR3 region has the DNA TGTGCCAGCAGGCCCCTAGGAGAGAACTATGGCTACACCTTC. Encoded protein: CASRPLGENYGYTF.

The chain combines TRBV2 with TRBJ2-1; TRBD2 is a possible D gene (5 bases). Germline V gene lookup returns CDR1 SNHLY and CDR2 FYNNEI. CDR3 size: 15 residues. Trimming removed 5 bases at V and 7 bases at J, with 18 bases between. The CDR3 protein is CASSFLAAVRNEQFF. In DNA, the CDR3 is TGTGCCAGCAGTTTTCTAGCCGCCGTTCGGAATGAGCAGTTCTTC.

This rearrangement joins TRBV7-6 to TRBJ1-5; no firm D call. The V gene's germline CDR1 is SGHVS and CDR2 FNYEAQ. V was trimmed by 2 bases and J by 7 bases, leaving 15 bases between them. The CDR3 sequence is 15 residues long. The CDR3 nucleotides are TGTGCCAGCAGCTTAATGGAGGGAAATAACCAGCCCCAGCATTTT. Protein product: CASSLMEGNNQPQHF.

This rearrangement joins TRBV2 to TRBJ2-3; D unclear. The CDR3 has 14 residues. Trimming stripped 4 bases from V and 0 bases from J, with 8 bases between. Germline assignment: CDR1 SNHLY and CDR2 FYNNEI. CDR3 sequence (DNA): TGTGCCAGCAGTGGGGTCAGGAGCACAGATACGCAGTATTTT. Translated, it gives CASSGVRSTDTQYF.

This chain uses TRBV3-1 (or the pseudogene TRBV3-2) with TRBJ1-1, with no clear D. Per germline, CDR1 LGHDT and CDR2 YNNKEL (reference sequence). V gave up 0 bases and J gave up 7 bases, with 12 bases separating them. This CDR3 comprises 14 residues. In DNA form, the CDR3 reads TGTGCCAGCAGCCAAGAGCGGGCCACGAGTGAAGCTTTCTTT. This gives the protein CASSQERATSEAFF.

The chain is built from TRBV24-1 and TRBJ1-5; 9 bases are shared with TRBD1. V lost 3 bases to trimming and J lost 5 bases; unmatched junction nucleotides: 1. Germline CDR1 is KGHDR and CDR2 is SFDVKD. The CDR3 is 14 residues long. CDR3 in amino acids: CATSDRTGDQPQHF. CDR3 DNA sequence: TGTGCCACCAGTGATAGGACAGGGGATCAGCCCCAGCATTTT.

This rearrangement joins TRBV29-1 to TRBJ1-4, with TRBD1 identical over 9 bases. This CDR3 has 12 amino acids. Germline V CDR1 and CDR2: SQVTM, ANQGSEA. Trimming removed 5 bases from V and 8 bases from J; junction bases left unmatched: 3. The CDR3 DNA is TGCAGCGTTCGGACAGGGGCCGAAAAACTGTTTTTT. It codes for CSVRTGAEKLFF.

The CDR3, as DNA: TGTGCCAGCCAAAATAGCGGGATCTATGGGAATGAGCAGTTCTTC. Its protein product is CASQNSGIYGNEQFF. The chain combines TRBV25-1 with TRBJ2-1; 8 bases fit TRBD2. Germline trimming cut 8 bases from V and 7 bases from J; bases unmatched to any gene: 13. The germline gives CDR1 MGHDK, CDR2 SYGVNS. The CDR3 sequence is 15 residues long. The full variable domain, its missing parts supplied by reference TRBV25-1 and TRBJ2-1, is EADIYQTPRYLVIGTGKKITLECSQTMGHDKMYWYQQDPGMELHLIHYSYGVNSTEKGDLSSESTVSRIRTEHFPLTLESARPSHTSQYLCASQNSGIYGNEQFFGPGTRLTVL.

This sequence joins TRBV27 and TRBJ1-2, with 8 bases matching TRBD1. The germline V gene encodes CDR1 MNHEY and CDR2 SMNVEV (reference sequence). The CDR3 runs 16 residues. V lost 6 bases and J lost 5; bases outside the gene matches: 14. Written as DNA, the CDR3 is TGTGCCAGCAGGCCTTCCGGGACAGGTTTTCCTTATGGCTACACCTTC. Translating gives CASRPSGTGFPYGYTF.

J is TRBJ2-7 and V is TRBV6-6; D uncertain. Per germline, CDR1 MNHNY and CDR2 SVGAGI (reference sequence). The CDR3 totals 12 residues. V was trimmed by 5 bases and J by 5 bases, leaving 10 bases between them. CDR3 DNA sequence: TGTGCCAGCAGTACTACGTCGAACGAGCAGTACTTC. As protein: CASSTTSNEQYF.